Following are 30 T cell receptor beta chains from one sample sequenced in a study of blood T cell repertoires in COVID-19. Here immunoSEQ multiplex PCR was the method, and the copy in TCRdb shows in-frame clones only, minus some. This sample carries approximately 330,000 clones, 70% to 90% of them seen once, and the ten largest clones take roughly 4.2%. Input material: PBMCs or T cells enriched from blood (not recorded which). The receptor set was obtained from a woman aged 40 to 50 with acute COVID-19.

The chain recombines TRBV2 with TRBJ1-1; 8 bases are a match to TRBD1. The germline gives CDR1 SNHLY, CDR2 FYNNEI. After removal of 7 bases from V and 4 bases from J, the junction contained 14 bases not matched to a gene. This CDR3 is built from 16 residues. Written as DNA, the CDR3 is TGTGCCAGCACCCTGGACAGGGCCACGGCGGTCACTGAAGCTTTCTTT. Protein: CASTLDRATAVTEAFF.

The V and J genes are TRBV11-2 and TRBJ2-7; 12 bases are a match to TRBD2. CDR1 is SGHAT and CDR2 is FQNNGV in the germline V gene. The CDR3 is made up of 16 amino acids. V dropped 5 bases and J dropped 4; count of bases not matched to a gene: 9. The chain's CDR3 is CASSPRLAGVTYEQYF. The CDR3 DNA reads TGTGCCAGCAGCCCCCGACTAGCGGGAGTGACGTACGAGCAGTACTTC.

CDR3 coding DNA: TGTGCCAGCAGTTTGCCTAGCGGGGGGGTAAGCTCCTACAATGAGCAGTTCTTC. It is translated as CASSLPSGGVSSYNEQFF. This rearrangement joins TRBV27 to TRBJ2-1; 12 nucleotides line up with TRBD2. CDR1 MNHEY and CDR2 SMNVEV come from the germline V gene (reference sequence). The CDR3 covers 18 residues. Losses at the gene ends were 3 bases for V and 0 bases for J; bases not matched to a gene: 6.

The V and J genes are TRBV6-6 and TRBJ2-7; 8 nucleotides match TRBD1. The CDR3 spans 16 residues. Trimming at V came to 6 bases and at J to 2 bases, leaving 12 bases not matched to a gene. CDR1 is MNHNY, CDR2 SVGAGI, per germline (reference sequence). Here the CDR3 DNA reads TGTGCCAGCAGCCGATCCAGACAGGGGCTTACCTACGAGCAGTACTTC. It is translated as CASSRSRQGLTYEQYF.

This chain links TRBV12-5 with TRBJ2-7; 11 bases are shared with TRBD2. The CDR3 runs to 16 residues. Germline V CDR1 and CDR2: LGHNT, FRNRAP. V dropped 5 bases and J dropped 7; count of bases not matched to a gene: 13. This CDR3 reads CASGAAVGLAVGEQYF. The CDR3 DNA is TGTGCTAGTGGTGCCGCGGTGGGACTAGCGGTTGGGGAGCAGTACTTC.

The V gene is TRBV2, the J gene TRBJ2-1; D call uncertain. V lost 5 bases, J lost 7 bases, and 12 bases lay in between. The CDR3 spans 13 residues. Germline CDR1 is SNHLY and CDR2 is FYNNEI. Written as DNA, the CDR3 is TGTGCCAGCAGTCAGTCGCGGTGGAATGAGCAGTTCTTC. It is translated as CASSQSRWNEQFF.

Written as DNA, the CDR3 is TGTGCCAGCAGCTCCCCCAGTCGCGGAGTCTACGAGCAGTACTTC. Its translation: CASSSPSRGVYEQYF. The V call is TRBV7-9, the J call TRBJ2-7, with no clear D. Germline V gene lookup returns CDR1 SEHNR and CDR2 FQNEAQ (reference sequence). The CDR3 totals 15 residues. V lost 4 bases and J lost 3, with 16 bases in between.

The chain combines TRBV14 with TRBJ1-5; D gene uncertain. Per the germline V gene, CDR1 is SGHDN and CDR2 is FVKESK. This CDR3 is built from 12 residues. V was cut by 4 bases and J by 5 bases, with 6 bases left in between. CDR3 nucleotides: TGTGCCAGCAGCCCCGGGGATCAGCCCCAGCATTTT. Translation: CASSPGDQPQHF.

The chain has TRBV27 and TRBJ2-7; 11 bases map to TRBD1. Germline V CDR1 and CDR2: MNHEY, SMNVEV (reference sequence). CDR3 length: 16 amino acids. J lost 6 bases, V lost 5 bases, and 12 bases had no gene match. The CDR3 spells CASSHKPGQGGGEQYF. CDR3 in DNA: TGTGCCAGCAGTCACAAGCCGGGACAGGGGGGAGGCGAGCAGTACTTC.

V usage is TRBV28 and J usage is TRBJ1-2; TRBD1 is a possible D gene (6 bases). The CDR3 has 12 residues. Trimming removed 6 bases at V and 5 bases at J, with 10 bases between. Germline V lookup: CDR1 MDHEN, CDR2 SYDVKM. The CDR3 bases are TGTGCCAGCAGGCCGACAGGTTATGGCTACACCTTC. This codes for CASRPTGYGYTF.

V and J are TRBV9 and TRBJ1-1; 9 bases map to TRBD1. The CDR3 consists of 16 residues. J was trimmed by 1 base and V by 3 bases; bases with no gene match: 7. CDR1 and CDR2 from the germline V gene are SGDLS and YYNGEE. CDR3 residues: CASSASGTGSNTEAFF. The CDR3, as DNA: TGTGCCAGCAGCGCCTCAGGGACAGGGTCGAACACTGAAGCTTTCTTT. The variable domain in full, completed from reference TRBV9 and TRBJ1-1, reads DSGVTQTPKHLITATGQRVTLRCSPRSGDLSVYWYQQSLDQGLQFLIQYYNGEERAKGNILERFSAQQFPDLHSELNLSSLELGDSALYFCASSASGTGSNTEAFFGQGTRLTVV.

V and J are TRBV11-2 and TRBJ2-3; D is ambiguous. The germline V gene encodes CDR1 SGHAT and CDR2 FQNNGV. Deletions cut 0 bases from V and 0 bases from J, with 13 bases between. The CDR3 length is 17 residues. The CDR3 bases are TGTGCCAGCAGCTTAGATGGTTTGAGGCCAAGCACAGATACGCAGTATTTT. It yields the protein CASSLDGLRPSTDTQYF.

This chain joins TRBV19 and TRBJ1-1, with D perhaps TRBD1 (6 bases). The CDR3 loop spans 13 amino acids. Trimming cost V 7 bases and J 4 bases, with 13 bases left between them. Germline CDR1 is LNHDA and CDR2 is SQIVND (reference sequence). CDR3 DNA: TGTGCCAGTACCGGACAGTATTCCACTGAAGCTTTCTTT. Residues: CASTGQYSTEAFF.

The chain employs TRBV11-3 and TRBJ2-1, with a weak D call TRBD2 (5 bases). Germline V gene sequence: CDR1 SGHNT, CDR2 YENEEA. With 5 bases removed from V and 4 bases from J, the gap between germline ends came to 12 bases. This CDR3 is 14 amino acids long. This chain's CDR3 is CASSAGGPYNEQFF. The CDR3 DNA reads TGTGCCAGCAGCGCAGGAGGACCTTACAATGAGCAGTTCTTC.

The rearrangement links TRBV29-1 to TRBJ2-1; 7 nucleotides align to TRBD1. The germline V gene has CDR1 SQVTM and CDR2 ANQGSEA. With 4 bases clipped from V and 4 bases from J, the junction kept 4 bases outside the gene matches. This CDR3 has 13 amino acids. The CDR3 loop is CSVATGKYNEQFF. The CDR3 DNA reads as TGCAGCGTTGCGACAGGGAAGTACAATGAGCAGTTCTTC.

This clone has just one count. The gene calls are TRBV5-4 and TRBJ1-2; 7 positions match TRBD1. The J segment lost 6 bases and the V segment lost 4 bases, leaving 6 bases of the junction unmatched. From germline, CDR1 is SGHNT and CDR2 YYREEE (reference sequence). The CDR3 runs 13 residues. This chain's CDR3 is CASSPGTADGYTF. CDR3 nucleotide sequence: TGTGCCAGCAGCCCAGGGACAGCGGATGGCTACACCTTC.

The gene calls are TRBV15 and TRBJ2-1, with 10 positions matching TRBD2. CDR1 and CDR2 from the germline V gene are LNHNV and YYDKDF (reference sequence). This CDR3 spans 24 amino acids. After removal of 1 base from V and 0 bases from J, the junction contained 24 bases not matched to a gene. The CDR3 loop reads CATSRGYLDRYLAGDPSSYNEQFF. In nucleotides, the CDR3 is TGTGCCACCAGCAGAGGGTACTTAGACAGGTACCTAGCGGGGGACCCCAGCTCCTACAATGAGCAGTTCTTC. Drawing the rest from reference TRBV15 and TRBJ2-1, the complete variable domain is DAMVIQNPRYQVTQFGKPVTLSCSQTLNHNVMYWYQQKSSQAPKLLFHYYDKDFNNEADTPDNFQSRRPNTSFCFLDIRSPGLGDTAMYLCATSRGYLDRYLAGDPSSYNEQFFGPGTRLTVL.

This rearrangement joins TRBV19 to TRBJ2-1; 9 bases fit TRBD1. Germline V gene data show CDR1 as LNHDA and CDR2 as SQIVND (reference sequence). This CDR3 has 14 amino acids. V lost 4 bases to trimming and J lost 7 bases; unmatched junction nucleotides: 5. CDR3 amino acids: CASSTDRGVNEQFF. DNA of the CDR3: TGTGCCAGTAGTACGGACAGGGGAGTTAATGAGCAGTTCTTC.

The gene calls are TRBV25-1 and TRBJ1-6; weak D call: TRBD1 (5 bases). From germline, CDR1 is MGHDK and CDR2 SYGVNS. Between the trimmed V and J ends, which lost 1 base and 7 bases, there was a span of 11 bases. The CDR3 is 15 amino acids. DNA of the CDR3: TGTGCCAGCAGTGAATTCCGGGGGAACAATTCACCCCTCCACTTT. This translates into CASSEFRGNNSPLHF.

The chain combines TRBV5-1 with TRBJ2-7; 9 nucleotides line up with TRBD1. The V gene's germline CDR1 is SGHRS and CDR2 YFSETQ. The length of the CDR3 is 15 residues. With 1 base clipped from V and 5 bases from J, the junction kept 7 bases outside the gene matches. CDR3 loop: CASSLSTGGRNEQYF. The CDR3 coding sequence is TGCGCCAGCAGCTTGTCGACAGGGGGTAGGAACGAGCAGTACTTC.

The chain joins TRBV2 to TRBJ2-5; D gene ambiguous. Germline CDR1 SNHLY, CDR2 FYNNEI. The CDR3 runs to 16 residues. V lost 4 bases and J lost 5, with 20 bases in between. For the CDR3, the DNA is TGTGCCAGCAGTGTGGTTGGTACAGACGCAATGGAGACCCAGTACTTC. It specifies CASSVVGTDAMETQYF. The entire variable domain, with the rest obtained from reference TRBV2 and TRBJ2-5, is as follows: EPEVTQTPSHQVTQMGQEVILRCVPISNHLYFYWYRQILGQKVEFLVSFYNNEISEKSEIFDDQFSVERPDGSNFTLKIRSTKLEDSAMYFCASSVVGTDAMETQYFGPGTRLLVL.

In regard to this clone: Relative to the germline gene, one junction end is altered; a read error may explain this. V usage is TRBV7-6 and J usage is TRBJ1-5, with D possibly being TRBD1 (5 bases). Germline V gene sequence: CDR1 SGHVS, CDR2 FNYEAQ. CDR3 length: 13 residues. The DNA of the CDR3 is TGTGCCAGCAGCTTATCGGGGGATCAGCCCCAGCAGTTT. It encodes CASSLSGDQPQQF.

The chain employs TRBV4-1 and TRBJ1-6; TRBD1 matches 8 bases. This CDR3 is 14 amino acids long. The V gene end was trimmed by 0 bases and the J gene end by 10 bases; junction bases not matched to a gene: 2. In germline, CDR1 is MGHRA, CDR2 YSYEKL. The CDR3 loop is CASSQEQGDSPLHF. The CDR3 DNA follows: TGCGCCAGCAGCCAAGAACAGGGGGACTCACCCCTCCACTTT.

The chain uses TRBV11-2 and TRBJ1-4; 7 bases fit TRBD1. Trimming at V came to 1 base and at J to 10 bases, leaving 9 bases not matched to a gene. Germline assignment: CDR1 SGHAT and CDR2 FQNNGV. The CDR3 spans 15 residues. In nucleotides, the CDR3 is TGTGCCAGCAGCTTAGGGAGGGGGCGAAGGGCAAAACTGTTTTTT. Encoded protein: CASSLGRGRRAKLFF.

The chain joins TRBV7-3 to TRBJ2-1; 10 bases agree with TRBD2. The germline CDR1 and CDR2 sequences are SGHTA and FQGTGA. The CDR3 loop spans 16 amino acids. V lost 4 bases, J lost 4 bases, and 7 bases stayed unmatched. In DNA, the CDR3 is TGTGCCAGCAGCTCATTAGCGGGGGGTCGGTACAATGAGCAGTTCTTC. It encodes CASSSLAGGRYNEQFF.

J is TRBJ2-2 and V is TRBV25-1, with D possibly TRBD2 on 5 matching bases. The CDR3 is made up of 11 amino acids. Germline V gene lookup returns CDR1 MGHDK and CDR2 SYGVNS. This CDR3 reads CAISSGGELFF. For the CDR3, the DNA is TGTGCGATATCCAGCGGCGGGGAGCTGTTTTTT. Combining the CDR3 with reference TRBV25-1 and TRBJ2-2 gives the whole variable domain EADIYQTPRYLVIGTGKKITLECSQTMGHDKMYWYQQDPGMELHLIHYSYGVNSTEKGDLSSESTVSRIRTEHFPLTLESARPSHTSQYLCAISSGGELFFGEGSRLTVL.

The chain joins TRBV11-1 to TRBJ2-1; the match to TRBD2 covers 14 bases. Germline V lookup: CDR1 SGHAT, CDR2 FQDESV (reference sequence). There are 13 residues in the CDR3. With 6 bases clipped from V and 12 bases from J, the junction kept 4 bases outside the gene matches. This CDR3 is CASRYGTSGRQFF. The CDR3 region has the DNA TGTGCCAGCAGATACGGGACTAGCGGGAGGCAGTTCTTC.

This chain connects TRBV19 to TRBJ2-7, with D perhaps matching TRBD2 (5 bases). Germline CDR1 is LNHDA and CDR2 is SQIVND (reference sequence). CDR3 length: 15 residues. Trimming cost V 5 bases and J 3 bases, with 17 bases left between them. CDR3 sequence: CASSPTLTISYEQYF. In DNA, the CDR3 is TGTGCCAGTAGTCCGACTCTGACTATAAGCTACGAGCAGTACTTC. Looking up the rest from reference TRBV19 and TRBJ2-7 gives the full variable domain: DGGITQSPKYLFRKEGQNVTLSCEQNLNHDAMYWYRQDPGQGLRLIYYSQIVNDFQKGDIAEGYSVSREKKESFPLTVTSAQKNPTAFYLCASSPTLTISYEQYFGPGTRLTVT.

The chain has TRBV7-8 and TRBJ1-1, with 9 bases matching TRBD1. The trim removed 10 bases at V and 4 bases at J, leaving 10 bases unmatched. CDR3 length: 14 amino acids. The germline V gene encodes CDR1 SGHVS and CDR2 FQNEAQ. The CDR3 loop reads CATDRGVGGTEAFF. CDR3 nucleotides: TGTGCCACCGACAGGGGGGTCGGGGGCACTGAAGCTTTCTTT. The full variable domain, its missing parts supplied by reference TRBV7-8 and TRBJ1-1, is GAGVSQSPRYKVAKRGQDVALRCDPISGHVSLFWYQQALGQGPEFLTYFQNEAQLDKSGLPSDRFFAERPEGSVSTLKIQRTQQEDSAVYLCATDRGVGGTEAFFGQGTRLTVV.

V is TRBV27 and J is TRBJ2-1; 15 bases agree with TRBD2. The CDR3 length is 16 residues. CDR1 and CDR2 from the germline V gene are MNHEY and SMNVEV (reference sequence). Trimming at V came to 7 bases and at J to 10 bases, leaving 11 bases not matched to a gene. CDR3 protein: CASILTGLAGGGEQFF. In nucleotides, the CDR3 is TGTGCCAGCATCCTCACCGGACTAGCGGGAGGGGGGGAGCAGTTCTTC.